This paragraph covers one TCR beta chain sequence. Some clones are missing from TCRdb's copy, which holds only in-frame ones; the method was immunoSEQ multiplex PCR. The top ten hold around 9.5% of the sample, which has about 180,000 clones, roughly 85% seen once. These data belong to a study of blood T cell repertoires in COVID-19. Across the study: T cells, B-cell-depleted T cells, or PBMCs supplied cDNA or gDNA.

Individuals aged about 18 to 89 years were recruited from roughly 23 US areas. Sequencing was carried out using PBMCs or T cells enriched from blood (not recorded which). This TCR derives from a woman aged 18-29 years who had recovered from COVID-19.

The CDR3 reads CASTWTTNSPLHF. DNA of the CDR3: TGTGCCAGCACCTGGACAACGAATTCACCCCTCCACTTT. The gene calls are TRBV11-2 and TRBJ1-6; a possible D gene is TRBD1 (5 bases). V shed 7 bases and J shed 7 bases, with 11 bases lying between them. CDR1 is SGHAT and CDR2 is FQNNGV in the germline V gene. The CDR3 runs 13 residues. Based on the CDR3 plus reference TRBV11-2 and TRBJ1-6, the full variable domain is EAGVAQSPRYKIIEKRQSVAFWCNPISGHATLYWYQQILGQGPKLLIQFQNNGVVDDSQLPKDRFSAERLKGVDSTLKIQPAKLEDSAVYLCASTWTTNSPLHFGNGTRLTVT.